These T cell receptor beta chains were read from a single sample in a study of shared clonotypes between healthy human individuals. The protocol was immunoSEQ multiplex PCR, while the TCRdb copy is restricted to in-frame clones and leaves out a portion. The sample shows about 1.1 million clones, 78% of them seen only once. The sequencing sample was made of memory CD4+ T cells from PBMCs. These receptors all stem from a man aged 18 to 30 in good health. Some clones in this sample may be carry-over from other donors' samples. CDR3s include the opening cysteine and the closing phenylalanine or tryptophan. Clone size is not always given. Where it is, it says once, few, many or a class for expanded clones.

j_call clone_size cdr3_length v_call cdr3_aa
TRBJ2-3 NA 15 TRBV5-1 CASRPTSGSRDTQYF
TRBJ1-6 NA 14 TRBV7-3 CASSVGQPNSPLHF
TRBJ1-1 NA 15 TRBV7-6 CASSLIAGANTEAFF
TRBJ2-1 NA 13 TRBV10-3 CAISESGDNEQFF
TRBJ1-5 NA 16 TRBV7-8 CASSLDPGSTDQPQHF
TRBJ2-3 once 17 TRBV4-1 CASSQKFGGRAGDTQYF
TRBJ2-2 NA 15 TRBV11-2 CASKTGVVETGELFF
TRBJ1-2 few 14 TRBV5-4 CASSLPGGIEGYTF
TRBJ2-1 NA 16 TRBV30 CAWSVLGQGPYNEQFF
TRBJ1-1 few 16 TRBV5-1 CASSSEVVTVNTEAFF
TRBJ1-4 NA 13 TRBV29-1 CSVEGQGTEKLFF
TRBJ2-7 NA 15 TRBV10-3 CAISTLSGNLGEQYF
TRBJ2-2 NA 14 TRBV11-1 CASSPRPLTGELFF
TRBJ2-7 few 14 TRBV28 CASRRNRARYEQYF
TRBJ2-7 NA 13 TRBV5-1 CASTPLGTYEQYF
TRBJ1-2 NA 18 TRBV28 CASTFPGGGTTRSYGYTF
TRBJ2-1 NA 14 TRBV10-3 CATRGLNIRDEQFF
TRBJ2-1 once 14 TRBV13 CASSTRTPYNEQFF
TRBJ2-5 NA 16 TRBV28 CASSSAGTQSFETQYF
TRBJ1-5 NA 12 TRBV18 CASSGYNQPQHF
TRBJ1-3 NA 15 TRBV23-1 CASSHIQVSGNTIYF
TRBJ2-3 NA 14 TRBV6-4 CASSATASTDTQYF
TRBJ1-1 NA 14 TRBV5-4 CASRRDRPVTEAFF
TRBJ2-5 NA 10 TRBV5-5 CAGPEETQYF
TRBJ2-7 NA 14 TRBV10-3 CAISSGTVSYEQYF
TRBJ1-5 NA 13 TRBV30 CAWSVDAGQPQHF
TRBJ2-7 many 14 TRBV11-2 CASSLNREPYEQYF
TRBJ1-4 NA 14 TRBV30 CAWSVVNYGGKLFF
TRBJ2-1 once 14 TRBV5-1 CASSRDNQSNEQFF
TRBJ2-5 NA 15 TRBV5-1 CASGWEATPQETQYF
TRBJ2-2 NA 16 TRBV7-8 CASSFRTGPDTGELFF
TRBJ2-3 NA 14 TRBV9 CASSSRQSTDTQYF
TRBJ1-5 NA 14 TRBV2 CASSGDTGNQPQHF
TRBJ2-7 NA 13 TRBV5-4 CASSVDRGGEQYF
TRBJ2-7 NA 10 TRBV21-1 CASEVREQYF
TRBJ2-5 NA 13 TRBV19 CASGGIRAETQYF
TRBJ1-3 NA 15 TRBV5-1 CASSRGQGYGNTIYF
TRBJ1-3 many 16 TRBV2 CASSEQGSYSGNTIYF
TRBJ2-2 NA 15 TRBV5-1 CASSLKTASTGELFF
TRBJ1-1 NA 18 TRBV7-3 CASSLRSGSIPFNTEAFF
TRBJ2-7 NA 14 TRBV11-2 CASSFWGLSYEQYF
TRBJ2-1 NA 12 TRBV5-1 CASSILAHEQFF
TRBJ1-1 many 14 TRBV6-5 CASSRDSLYTEAFF
TRBJ1-5 few 14 TRBV2 CASSDIARDQPQHF
TRBJ2-3 few 16 TRBV6-5 CASSYEAGGPTDTQYF
TRBJ1-1 NA 14 TRBV5-5 CASSLFSGDTEAFF
TRBJ1-3 NA 15 TRBV28 CASSLGSGEGNTIYF
TRBJ1-4 NA 16 TRBV7-9 CASSPGQGAGKEKLFF
TRBJ2-2 NA 14 TRBV6-1 CASSEAGGVGELFF